The 4 T cell receptor beta chains below come from one sample, sequenced in a study of chemoradiotherapy in HPV16-positive cancers. TCRdb keeps only in-frame clones here, not all; method: immunoSEQ multiplex PCR. The sample yields over 4,500 clones, 77% seen once. Sample: tumor tissue, taken from a patient who underwent chemoradiotherapy. Every receptor here comes from a human donor with HPV-associated anogenital cancer.

This clone was detected once. This chain connects TRBV5-4 to TRBJ1-2, with 7 bases identical to TRBD1. The CDR3 has 14 amino acids. Per the germline V gene, CDR1 is SGHNT and CDR2 is YYREEE (reference sequence). V lost 0 bases, J lost 6 bases, and 5 bases stayed unmatched. CDR3 region: CASSLGTGIDGYTF. CDR3 DNA sequence: TGTGCCAGCAGCTTGGGGACAGGTATTGATGGCTACACCTTC.

This clone came up a few times. The CDR3 region is CASSSSTSGNTIYF. The CDR3 DNA is TGTGCCAGCAGCTCCTCGACCTCTGGAAACACCATATATTTT. The rearrangement joins TRBV7-6 to TRBJ1-3; D uncertain. Looked up from germline, CDR1 is SGHVS and CDR2 is FNYEAQ. V lost 4 bases and J lost 0, with 7 bases in between. This CDR3 comprises 14 residues.

J is TRBJ2-2 and V is TRBV19; no clear D gene. The CDR3 contains 13 residues. Germline lookup yields CDR1 LNHDA and CDR2 SQIVND (reference sequence). V was pared by 4 bases and J by 6 bases, with 9 bases between. The chain's CDR3 is CASSTRSAGELFF. Here the CDR3 DNA reads TGTGCCAGTAGTACGAGGTCGGCCGGGGAGCTGTTTTTT.

This clone appeared a single time. The rearrangement links TRBV30 to TRBJ1-2, with 7 bases that match TRBD1. With 2 bases clipped from V and 0 bases from J, the junction kept 3 bases outside the gene matches. CDR1 is GTSNPN, CDR2 SVGIG, per germline (reference sequence). The CDR3 extends over 14 amino acids. The CDR3 DNA follows: TGTGCCTGGAGTATTACAGGGGCTAACTATGGCTACACCTTC. It codes for CAWSITGANYGYTF.